This TCR beta chain was observed in a study of blood T cells in healthy people across ages. General observations from the study: Correlation between TCR beta diversity and naive T cell percentage was strong.

The germline V and J ends were trimmed by 1 base and 5 bases, with 18 bases remaining between them. Germline V gene data show CDR1 as LGHNA and CDR2 as YSLEER. The CDR3 covers 17 residues. Together with a sample-barcoded 5' primer, a J-beta primer mix was included in a second PCR lasting roughly 6 to 12 cycles. The template-switch adaptor was a 5' adaptor with 12 random nucleotides. It tagged each cDNA molecule. Each sample provided no less than 2.5 million CDR3-containing paired-end reads. TCRdb processed the 5' RACE reads anew with MiXCR; each CDR3 protein has one entry. The data hold hundreds of thousands of distinct CDR3 sequences, with under 45% observed a single time. This clonotype was recorded at least ten times. Antigen specificity is unknown. Total RNA was isolated from each sample in quantities of at least 5 micrograms.

V is TRBV4-3 and J is TRBJ2-1; D may correspond to TRBD1 or TRBD2 (6 bases each). This clonotype originated in a man aged 60-69 years in good health. Sequencing was done on a sample of blood. CDR3 in amino acids: CASSQVDAWGAHNEQFF. The CDR3 region has the DNA TGCGCCAGCAGCCAAGTTGACGCTTGGGGGGCCCACAATGAGCAGTTCTTC.